Given below is one TCR beta chain in context. Its antigen remains unidentified. No quality values exist for individual bases; no much larger clone is one base distant. The sample originates from a study of blood T cell repertoires in COVID-19 (dated by TCRdb to 2019 to 2021). Broadly, across the study: Samples from collaborators originated in the United States, Italy and Spain and spanned both the acute and convalescent phases of COVID-19. The prospective study material was composed of cDNA or gDNA derived from T cells, B-cell-depleted T cells, or PBMCs. The dataset comprised deeply sampled blood TCRbeta repertoires from subjects exposed to, actively infected with, or recovered from COVID-19. The repertoires were released in a freely available public database meant as a resource for research on the immune response to SARS-CoV-2. Samples were obtained from the ongoing ImmuneRACE study (first 160 participants) and from about 1,300 subjects provided by 6 global collaborators. Sample metadata almost always included a de-identified subject ID, COVID-19 status, age in years and sex. HLA class I and class II types, where available, came from metadata supplied by the sample provider rather than from assay-based typing.

On the study overall, not on this receptor specifically: The amount of clinical and demographic metadata varied by source and participant and was provided uncurated.

The immunoSEQ Assay, a bias-controlled multiplex PCR, was used to amplify TCRbeta CDR3 regions from genomic DNA. Under the source paper's analysis protocol: The number of nucleated cells in each sample was estimated from the amplification of reference gene primers within the assay. To quantify the absolute abundance of each unique TCRbeta CDR3 rearrangement, sequence reads were collapsed and filtered. For each sample, productive Simpson clonality was calculated as the square root of Simpson's diversity index across productive rearrangements. TCRdb holds this immuneACCESS table with in-frame rearrangements only. Some clones are missing; in checked studies, unresolved V genes explain under half, and the rest has no known cause. V, J and clone size are taken as reported in that table, and D and trimming were inferred from the DNA itself. In all, the sample holds about 190,000 clones, and roughly 89% of those were seen once. The top ten clones comprise around 6.6% of the sample.

From its cysteine to its phenylalanine, the CDR3 spans 14 amino acids. The read is trimmed to its CDR3 DNA, 42 bases read in frame from base 1. Trimming removed 2 bases from V and 1 base from J, leaving 9 bases between the germline ends. CDR1 is given as SGHRS and CDR2 as YFSETQ, both from the germline V gene. Each collaborating institution followed its own protocols to collect whole blood in K2EDTA tubes. For TCRbeta analysis, collaborators shipped samples as frozen whole blood, isolated PBMCs, or DNA extracted from either of those sample types. This clonotype was sampled from a man aged 35-49 years with acute or convalescent COVID-19. The chain employs TRBV5-1 and TRBJ1-1, with no confident D gene call. Sequenced: peripheral blood. This receptor has the CDR3 CASSFRSGNTEAFF. The DNA sequence is given as TGCGCCAGCAGCTTCCGATCGGGGAACACTGAAGCTTTCTTT.